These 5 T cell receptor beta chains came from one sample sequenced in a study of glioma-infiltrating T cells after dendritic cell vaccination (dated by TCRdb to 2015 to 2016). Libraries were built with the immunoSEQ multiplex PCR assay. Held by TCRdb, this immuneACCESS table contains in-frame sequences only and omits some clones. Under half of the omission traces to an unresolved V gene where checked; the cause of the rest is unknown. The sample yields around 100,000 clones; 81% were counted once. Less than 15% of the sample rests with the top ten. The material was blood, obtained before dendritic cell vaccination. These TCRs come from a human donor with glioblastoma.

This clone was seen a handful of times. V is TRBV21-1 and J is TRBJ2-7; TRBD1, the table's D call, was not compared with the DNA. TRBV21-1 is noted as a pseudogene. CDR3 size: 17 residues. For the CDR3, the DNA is TGTGCCAGCAGCCACGAAGAGTACGGACAGGGGTCCTACGAGCAGTACTTC. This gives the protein CASSHEEYGQGSYEQYF.

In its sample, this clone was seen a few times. CDR3 DNA: TGTGCCAGCAGTGGAGGTGGAAACACCATATATTTT. Its protein product is CASSGGGNTIYF. The chain carries TRBV2 and TRBJ1-3, with no clear D. V was trimmed by 4 bases and J by 3 bases, leaving 4 bases between them. Germline lookup yields CDR1 SNHLY and CDR2 FYNNEI. CDR3 length: 12 residues.

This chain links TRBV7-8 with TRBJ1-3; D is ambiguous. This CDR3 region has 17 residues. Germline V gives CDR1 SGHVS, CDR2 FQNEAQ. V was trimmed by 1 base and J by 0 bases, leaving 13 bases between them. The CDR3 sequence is CASSLGAGLSSGNTIYF. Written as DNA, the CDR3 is TGTGCCAGCAGCTTAGGTGCAGGCCTTAGCTCTGGAAACACCATATATTTT.

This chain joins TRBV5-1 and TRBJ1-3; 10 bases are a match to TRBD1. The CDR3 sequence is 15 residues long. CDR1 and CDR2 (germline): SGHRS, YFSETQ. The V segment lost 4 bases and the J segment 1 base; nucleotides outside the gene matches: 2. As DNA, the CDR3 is TGCGCCAGCAGCCAGGGACAGGGGTCTGGAAACACCATATATTTT. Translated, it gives CASSQGQGSGNTIYF.

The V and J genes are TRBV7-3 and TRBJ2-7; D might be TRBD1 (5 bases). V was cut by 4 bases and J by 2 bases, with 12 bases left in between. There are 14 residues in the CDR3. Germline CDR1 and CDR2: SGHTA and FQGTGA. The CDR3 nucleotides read TGTGCCAGCAGCTCCTTCGACAGACCCTACGAGCAGTACTTC. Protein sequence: CASSSFDRPYEQYF.